Sequencing of this T cell receptor (beta chain) was carried out in a study of shared clonotypes between healthy human individuals. CD45RO-negative, CCR7-positively selected cells formed the naive CD8 fraction, excluding terminally differentiated effector memory CD45RA+ cells. Study-wide results and caveats: The sharing of 4% to 5.5% of naive CD4 clonotypes was seen across a few donors.

Researchers divided each subset's genomic DNA evenly across several immunoSEQ plates. Sequencing was performed with immunoSEQ multiplex PCR; in TCRdb, only in-frame clones are kept and a portion is missing. The sample lists 550,000 to 750,000 clones, approximately 90% occurring once. With respect to this clone: The antigen remains unidentified.

The sequencing input was naive CD8+ T cells sorted from blood. The receptor was isolated from a man in his thirties or forties in good health.

CDR3 region: CASRRLYSGSSYNEQFF. The DNA of the CDR3 is TGTGCCAGCAGGCGACTCTATAGCGGAAGCTCCTACAATGAGCAGTTCTTC. The chain recombines TRBV11-2 with TRBJ2-1, with TRBD2 as a possible D gene (6 bases). The CDR3 covers 17 residues. Looked up from germline, CDR1 is SGHAT and CDR2 is FQNNGV. Trimming stripped 6 bases from V and 0 bases from J, with 18 bases between.